What follows are 28 T cell receptor beta chains derived from one specimen sequenced in a study of blood T cell repertoires in COVID-19. TCRdb's copy holds only in-frame clones and misses some; the assay was immunoSEQ multiplex PCR. The data show more than 100,000 clones, 70% to 90% seen once. Sequencing input: peripheral blood. Receptor source: a woman in her fifties or sixties with acute or convalescent COVID-19.

The chain couples TRBV3-1 (or the pseudogene TRBV3-2) to TRBJ1-4; no firm D call. Germline CDR1 is LGHDT and CDR2 is YNNKEL (reference sequence). The V gene lost 3 bases and the J gene lost 5 bases, with 10 bases spanning the gap. The CDR3 sequence is 14 residues long. CDR3 nucleotide sequence: TGTGCCAGCAGCCAGTCAACGGTGAATGAAAAACTGTTTTTT. Translating it yields CASSQSTVNEKLFF.

This chain joins TRBV7-9 and TRBJ1-2, with D hard to call. The ends were cut back, 6 bases at V and 4 bases at J, with 15 bases in the middle. The CDR3 is made up of 14 amino acids. Germline lookup yields CDR1 SEHNR and CDR2 FQNEAQ (reference sequence). The CDR3 loop reads CASSNPPNFYGYTF. The CDR3 bases are TGTGCCAGCAGTAACCCGCCGAACTTCTATGGCTACACCTTC. Drawing the rest from reference TRBV7-9 and TRBJ1-2, the complete variable domain is DTGVSQNPRHKITKRGQNVTFRCDPISEHNRLYWYRQTLGQGPEFLTYFQNEAQLEKSRLLSDRFSAERPKGSFSTLEIQRTEQGDSAMYLCASSNPPNFYGYTFGSGTRLTVV.

V is TRBV7-9 and J is TRBJ2-5; 7 bases match TRBD2. With V trimmed by 6 bases and J by 4 bases, 8 bases remained unmatched. Germline CDR1 and CDR2: SEHNR and FQNEAQ (reference sequence). This CDR3 comprises 14 residues. CDR3 DNA: TGTGCCAGCAGGTCGCCTGGGGGGGTAGAGACCCAGTACTTC. Amino acid sequence: CASRSPGGVETQYF.

V is TRBV4-2 and J is TRBJ2-5, with 10 bases identical to TRBD2. Germline CDR1 and CDR2: LGHNA and YNFKEQ. Trimming took 1 base from V and 4 from J; bases not matched to a gene: 6. CDR3 length: 16 residues. In DNA form, the CDR3 reads TGTGCCAGCAGCCAAGTAGCGGGAGGTTCTCTAGAGACCCAGTACTTC. Protein: CASSQVAGGSLETQYF.

This chain connects TRBV6-5 to TRBJ1-2, with D perhaps TRBD1 (5 bases). Germline CDR1 is MNHEY and CDR2 is SVGAGI. There are 13 residues in the CDR3. Trimming shortened V by 2 bases and J by 7 bases, and 11 bases separated the two germline ends. The CDR3 DNA reads TGTGCCAGCAGTTACCTACAGGTCGGTGGCTACACCTTC. Translated, it gives CASSYLQVGGYTF.

This clone showed up just once. The rearrangement joins TRBV2 to TRBJ2-7; 10 bases fit TRBD1. This CDR3 has 15 residues. J lost 0 bases, V lost 5 bases, and 4 bases had no gene match. CDR1 is SNHLY, CDR2 FYNNEI, per germline. This chain's CDR3 is CASSRDRGVSYEQYF. Written as DNA, the CDR3 is TGTGCCAGCAGTAGGGACAGGGGAGTCTCCTACGAGCAGTACTTC.

In DNA, the CDR3 is TGTGCCTGGAGTGTACCGCCTAGTACTTACAATGAGCAGTTCTTC. This codes for CAWSVPPSTYNEQFF. The gene calls are TRBV30 and TRBJ2-1; D unclear. CDR1 is GTSNPN, CDR2 SVGIG, per germline (reference sequence). This CDR3 spans 15 amino acids. Trimming removed 0 bases at V and 4 bases at J, with 13 bases between.

The genes are TRBV15 and TRBJ1-2; D may be TRBD1 (6 bases). This CDR3 has 16 residues. V lost 4 bases to trimming and J lost 2 bases, with 17 bases between them. The germline CDR1 and CDR2 sequences are LNHNV and YYDKDF (reference sequence). CDR3 nucleotide sequence: TGTGCCACCAGCACACCTCAGGGGCGTGAAAACTATGGCTACACCTTC. Its translation: CATSTPQGRENYGYTF.

This clone has only one observation. The chain joins TRBV28 to TRBJ2-5, with TRBD1 matching 12 bases. After removal of 3 bases from V and 4 bases from J, the junction contained 3 bases not matched to a gene. This CDR3 spans 15 amino acids. Looked up from germline, CDR1 is MDHEN and CDR2 is SYDVKM. In DNA form, the CDR3 reads TGTGCCAGCAGTTTGGGACAGGGGGCAATAGAGACCCAGTACTTC. Amino acid sequence: CASSLGQGAIETQYF.

This chain links TRBV15 with TRBJ1-2; 7 bases are shared with TRBD1. V lost 5 bases to trimming and J lost 4 bases; unmatched junction nucleotides: 4. The CDR3 loop spans 13 amino acids. CDR1 is LNHNV and CDR2 is YYDKDF in the germline V gene (reference sequence). CDR3 nucleotide sequence: TGTGCCACCAGCCGGGAGGGGGCCTATGGCTACACCTTC. Protein: CATSREGAYGYTF.

DNA for the CDR3: TGTGCCAGCAGTCATGCAACTAATGAAAAACTGTTTTTT. This gives the protein CASSHATNEKLFF. V usage is TRBV6-5 and J usage is TRBJ1-4; D not resolved. CDR1 MNHEY and CDR2 SVGAGI come from the germline V gene. V was trimmed by 5 bases and J by 0 bases, leaving 4 bases between them. CDR3 length equals 13 residues.

The J gene is TRBJ1-4, the V gene TRBV11-2; no reliable D call. Trimming pared 3 bases from V and 0 bases from J, leaving 5 bases between. The germline V gene encodes CDR1 SGHAT and CDR2 FQNNGV. This CDR3 has 14 residues. CDR3 bases: TGTGCCAGCAGCTTGAGGTCAACTAATGAAAAACTGTTTTTT. Amino acids: CASSLRSTNEKLFF.

This sequence joins TRBV11-2 and TRBJ2-1; perhaps TRBD2 as D (6 bases). V was shortened by 5 bases and J by 5 bases, with 10 bases between the two germline ends. This CDR3 spans 13 amino acids. CDR1 is SGHAT, CDR2 FQNNGV, per germline. The CDR3: CASSPGRNNEQFF. As DNA, the CDR3 is TGTGCCAGCAGCCCTGGGAGGAACAATGAGCAGTTCTTC.

CDR3 bases: TGCACCAGCAGCCAAGACCCAACAGGGAGACTTGGCTACACCTTC. Its protein product is CTSSQDPTGRLGYTF. This sequence joins TRBV1 and TRBJ1-2; no DNA check was done on the table's D call, TRBD1. TRBV1 is noted as a pseudogene. The CDR3 runs to 15 residues.

This clone was observed a single time. The J gene is TRBJ2-1, the V gene TRBV5-4; perhaps TRBD2 as D (6 bases). Germline values: CDR1 SGHNT, CDR2 YYREEE (reference sequence). The CDR3 is 16 amino acids. V was cut by 0 bases and J by 3 bases, with 13 bases left in between. This CDR3 is CASSLDAAGIYNEQFF. DNA for the CDR3: TGTGCCAGCAGCTTGGACGCCGCGGGGATCTACAATGAGCAGTTCTTC.

The gene calls are TRBV28 and TRBJ1-1; unclear D gene. CDR3 size: 13 residues. The V gene's germline CDR1 is MDHEN and CDR2 SYDVKM. V was pared by 4 bases and J by 4 bases, with 10 bases between. CDR3 coding DNA: TGTGCCAGCAGTTCGGCGGGAGGCACTGAAGCTTTCTTT. Amino acid sequence: CASSSAGGTEAFF.

V usage is TRBV5-1 and J usage is TRBJ1-1, with D perhaps TRBD1 (5 bases). The germline gives CDR1 SGHRS, CDR2 YFSETQ. CDR3 length: 15 amino acids. V shed 1 base and J shed 4 bases, with 14 bases lying between them. CDR3 nucleotides: TGCGCCAGCAGCTTGAGCGGGGCGGGGAGCACTGAAGCTTTCTTT. Encoded protein: CASSLSGAGSTEAFF.

This clone was counted a single time. V is TRBV3-1 (or the pseudogene TRBV3-2) and J is TRBJ2-1; weak D call: TRBD2 (6 bases). The germline V gene encodes CDR1 LGHDT and CDR2 YNNKEL (reference sequence). The V gene lost 0 bases and the J gene lost 4 bases, with 16 bases spanning the gap. The CDR3 has 17 amino acids. The CDR3 loop reads CASSQDVASAGYNEQFF. CDR3 in DNA: TGTGCCAGCAGCCAAGATGTGGCTAGCGCCGGTTACAATGAGCAGTTCTTC.

The gene calls are TRBV15 and TRBJ2-5; 8 bases agree with TRBD2. The junction had 12 bases not matched to a gene; V was cut back by 3 bases and J by 3 bases. This CDR3 comprises 17 residues. CDR1 and CDR2 (germline): LNHNV, YYDKDF (reference sequence). CDR3 loop: CATSRSPPRAGEETQYF. CDR3 sequence (DNA): TGTGCCACCAGCAGGAGCCCCCCGAGAGCGGGGGAAGAGACCCAGTACTTC.

The chain links TRBV5-8 to TRBJ2-7, with 7 positions matching TRBD2. With V trimmed by 3 bases and J by 4 bases, 7 bases remained unmatched. The CDR3 consists of 14 residues. Germline V gene sequence: CDR1 SGHTS, CDR2 YDEGEE. The DNA of the CDR3 is TGTGCCAGCAGCTGGGGGGGGATTGTATACGAGCAGTACGTC. Translated, it gives CASSWGGIVYEQYV.

DNA for the CDR3: TGCAGCTCTTATGGTCGGGGCTACACCTTC. This gives the protein CSSYGRGYTF. V usage is TRBV29-1 and J usage is TRBJ1-2; D unclear. The length of the CDR3 is 10 residues. Germline V gives CDR1 SQVTM, CDR2 ANQGSEA. Trimming cost V 8 bases and J 8 bases, with 12 bases left between them.

This clone has just a few counts. The chain recombines TRBV3-1 (or the pseudogene TRBV3-2) with TRBJ2-3; no reliable D call. V lost 4 bases to trimming and J lost 2 bases, with 16 bases between them. Germline lookup yields CDR1 LGHDT and CDR2 YNNKEL (reference sequence). The CDR3 is made up of 16 amino acids. CDR3 DNA sequence: TGTGCCAGCAGCCCAGAGCTCTTACCCTACACAGATACGCAGTATTTT. Residues: CASSPELLPYTDTQYF.

The CDR3 spells CASSQRLPTSPYNEQFF. CDR3 coding DNA: TGTGCCAGCAGCCAACGACTGCCCACATCACCCTACAATGAGCAGTTCTTC. The chain combines TRBV3-1 (or the pseudogene TRBV3-2) with TRBJ2-1; D is unresolved. Germline CDR1 is LGHDT and CDR2 is YNNKEL (reference sequence). The V end lost 2 bases, the J end lost 2 bases, and 16 bases lay between the germline ends. This CDR3 has 17 amino acids.

This chain joins TRBV6-5 and TRBJ2-1; D perhaps matches TRBD2 (6 bases). In germline, CDR1 is MNHEY, CDR2 SVGAGI. Trimming took 4 bases from V and 3 from J, leaving 13 bases between them. The CDR3 is 15 amino acids. CDR3 region: CASSSWEAHYNEQFF. As DNA, the CDR3 is TGTGCCAGCAGTTCTTGGGAGGCCCACTACAATGAGCAGTTCTTC.

The chain is built from TRBV7-9 and TRBJ1-5; no clear D. The CDR3 has 13 amino acids. Germline CDR1 reads SEHNR; CDR2 reads FQNEAQ (reference sequence). V shed 6 bases and J shed 4 bases, with 10 bases lying between them. The DNA of the CDR3 is TGTGCCAGCAGTTTCCAGACTAATCAGCCCCAGCATTTT. Translation gives CASSFQTNQPQHF.

The gene calls are TRBV19 and TRBJ2-3, with D possibly matching TRBD2 (6 bases). Germline V gene data show CDR1 as LNHDA and CDR2 as SQIVND (reference sequence). This CDR3 region has 13 residues. V dropped 4 bases and J dropped 6 bases, with 11 bases sitting between them. The CDR3 DNA reads TGTGCCAGTAGTACCTTAGCGGCGGATACGCAGTATTTT. Encoded protein: CASSTLAADTQYF.

Written as DNA, the CDR3 is TGTGCCATCAGTGCAGGGACAGGGCTGACTGAAGCTTTCTTT. This gives the protein CAISAGTGLTEAFF. The chain combines TRBV10-3 with TRBJ1-1; 9 bases are shared with TRBD1. Germline values: CDR1 ENHRY, CDR2 SYGVKD. The CDR3 contains 14 residues. Trimming took 4 bases from V and 5 from J; bases not matched to a gene: 5.

The genes are TRBV19 and TRBJ1-5, with D perhaps TRBD1 (5 bases). The CDR3 spans 17 residues. V lost 7 bases and J lost 0, with 19 bases in between. The germline V gene encodes CDR1 LNHDA and CDR2 SQIVND (reference sequence). CDR3 protein: CASTPVAGHPSNQPQHF. The CDR3 bases are TGTGCCAGTACTCCTGTAGCAGGGCACCCTAGCAATCAGCCCCAGCATTTT. The full variable domain, in which reference TRBV19 and TRBJ1-5 provide the parts outside the CDR3, is DGGITQSPKYLFRKEGQNVTLSCEQNLNHDAMYWYRQDPGQGLRLIYYSQIVNDFQKGDIAEGYSVSREKKESFPLTVTSAQKNPTAFYLCASTPVAGHPSNQPQHFGDGTRLSIL.